Listed below are T cell receptor beta chains from one sample, sequenced in a study of cytomegalovirus exposure and HLA in healthy donors. Method: immunoSEQ multiplex PCR; TCRdb's copy keeps in-frame clones and lacks some. The sample consists of some 180,000 clones, 80% of them appearing once. Material for sequencing was PBMCs. These receptors all come from a girl aged 5-17 years in good health and CMV-seropositive. Both conserved end residues are part of each CDR3. D genes are given only for firm matches. Expanded clones get a size class; other rows say once, few or many, or leave the size out.

size,V,J,D,DNA,CDR3
-,TRBV29-1,TRBJ2-3,TRBD2,TGCAGCGTTGAAGGCTTTACCGGGAGGGGAGCAGATACGCAGTATTTT,CSVEGFTGRGADTQYF
-,TRBV30,TRBJ1-4,-,TGTGCCTGGAGTGTACACCCCCCAGGGAGGGGTGAAAAACTGTTTTTT,CAWSVHPPGRGEKLFF
-,TRBV7-3,TRBJ1-1,TRBD1,TGTGCCAGCAGCTTAAGCAGGGACAGGGGGATAGCTTTCTTT,CASSLSRDRGIAFF
once,TRBV29-1,TRBJ2-5,-,TGCAGCGTTCCTAGCCTGGGGACCCAGTACTTC,CSVPSLGTQYF
-,TRBV10-3,TRBJ2-2,-,TGTGCCATCAGTGAGTCGAACCCAGGGCTCCCATCCACCGGGGAGCTGTTTTTT,CAISESNPGLPSTGELFF
-,TRBV29-1,TRBJ1-2,TRBD1,TGCAGCGGGGGGGACAGCTTACTAGATGGCTACACCTTC,CSGGDSLLDGYTF
-,TRBV2,TRBJ2-3,-,TGTGCCAGCAGTGAAGCGCAGGGGGGAATCACAGATACGCAGTATTTT,CASSEAQGGITDTQYF
-,TRBV6-5,TRBJ2-5,TRBD2,TGTGCCAGCAGTTACTCGGCGGGACTAGCGGGAGAGACCCAGTACTTC,CASSYSAGLAGETQYF
-,TRBV9,TRBJ2-1,TRBD2,TGTGCCAGCAGCGTGAGCGGGAGGAAAGGGAATGAGCAGTTCTTC,CASSVSGRKGNEQFF
-,TRBV6-5,TRBJ2-7,-,TGTGCCAGCAGTACTAGATCCTACGAGCAGTACTTC,CASSTRSYEQYF
few,TRBV7-3,TRBJ1-2,TRBD1,TGTGCCAGCAGCCCCGGACAGGGCAACTATGGCTACACCTTC,CASSPGQGNYGYTF
-,TRBV11-2,TRBJ2-1,-,TGTGCCAGCAGAGCCGGGATCTCCTACAATGAGCAGTTCTTC,CASRAGISYNEQFF
-,TRBV9,TRBJ1-4,-,TGTGCCAGCAGCGTCGGGGGGGGAACTAATGAAAAACTGTTTTTT,CASSVGGGTNEKLFF
once,TRBV7-2,TRBJ2-7,-,TGTGCCAGCAGCTTACTAGGGGACTGGGCTTACGAGCAGTACTTC,CASSLLGDWAYEQYF
-,TRBV28,TRBJ2-2,-,TGTGCCAGCAGTTTAGGTCCCCGGGGCACCGGGGAGCTGTTTTTT,CASSLGPRGTGELFF
-,TRBV2,TRBJ1-2,-,TGTGCCAGCACCCGGGCAGGGAGGGACTATGGCTACACCTTC,CASTRAGRDYGYTF
-,TRBV19,TRBJ1-1,-,TGTGCCAGTAGCGACAGACCTATGAACACTGAAGCTTTCTTT,CASSDRPMNTEAFF
-,TRBV9,TRBJ2-1,-,TGTGCCAGCAGCACCGACGGGAGTTCCTACAATGAGCAGTTCTTC,CASSTDGSSYNEQFF
-,TRBV5-6,TRBJ2-7,-,TGTGCCAGCAGCTTCCAGGAAACCCTATCTCCCTACGAGCAGTACTTC,CASSFQETLSPYEQYF
-,TRBV18,TRBJ2-7,-,TGTGCCAGCGCGCGGACAGCTACCTACGAGCAGTACTTC,CASARTATYEQYF
-,TRBV5-1,TRBJ2-1,-,TGCGCCAGCAGCTTGGATGGGGCTGTGAACAATGAGCAGTTCTTC,CASSLDGAVNNEQFF